A single sample is the source of the 12 T cell receptor beta chains below, sequenced in a study of spatial heterogeneity in lung cancer (dated by TCRdb to 2018 to 2020). The time point label, read with the paper, signifies: sample taken at primary tumor resection. Whole RNA extracted from tumor and nontumor lung tissue, or from cryopreserved PBMC samples, was used for TCR sequencing without cell sorting. Library creation used 5' RACE. The instrument was a NextSeq 500. TCRdb reran the public reads through fastp at Q25 and MiXCR, keeping productive beta chains. One record per CDR3 amino acid sequence lists the most common genes and DNA. The sample table lists some 21,000 distinct CDR3 sequences, under 6% of them with a count of one. 7.4% of the sample comes from the top ten. The sample in question was PBMCs, obtained at surgery. The receptors were gathered from a male donor with early-stage non-small cell lung cancer.

About this clonotype itself: This could be a read error, since a much larger clone is one nucleotide away. The chain employs TRBV7-8 and TRBJ1-5; D unclear. This CDR3 contains 11 residues. CDR1 is SGHVS and CDR2 is FQNEAQ in the germline V gene. The CDR3 protein is CAGSLGGAQHF. The CDR3 coding sequence is TGTGCCGGCAGCTTGGGAGGAGCCCAGCATTTT.

This clonotype was detected a few times. This rearrangement joins TRBV25-1 to TRBJ2-3; 7 nucleotides line up with TRBD2. The CDR3 has 16 amino acids. Germline trimming cut 2 bases from V and 4 bases from J; bases unmatched to any gene: 9. Germline CDR1 reads MGHDK; CDR2 reads SYGVNS. The CDR3 loop reads CASSEAGRVRADTQYF. The CDR3 DNA reads as TGTGCCAGCAGTGAAGCAGGGAGGGTCAGGGCAGATACGCAGTATTTT.

This clonotype was counted only a few times. This chain links TRBV19 with TRBJ2-2; D uncertain. This CDR3 is 15 amino acids long. Trimming removed 3 bases from V and 6 bases from J, with 14 bases in between. From germline, CDR1 is LNHDA and CDR2 SQIVND (reference sequence). CDR3 residues: CASSIEGVRSGELFF. The CDR3 DNA is TGTGCCAGTAGTATTGAAGGAGTACGATCCGGGGAGCTGTTTTTT.

This clonotype showed up many times. The J gene is TRBJ1-1, the V gene TRBV4-3; D unclear. The CDR3 is made up of 15 amino acids. Per germline, CDR1 LGHNA and CDR2 YSLEER. V was shortened by 0 bases and J by 3 bases, with 11 bases between the two germline ends. CDR3 sequence (DNA): TGCGCCAGCAGCCAAGACCGTCTACGATACACTGAAGCTTTCTTT. Its protein is CASSQDRLRYTEAFF.

This clonotype was observed many times. V is TRBV3-2 and J is TRBJ2-5; the table's D call TRBD1 went unverified against the DNA. TRBV3-2 is noted as a pseudogene. The CDR3 loop spans 15 amino acids. CDR3 coding DNA: TGTGCCAGCAGCCGTAGACGGGACCCAGAGGAGACCCAGTACTTC. It specifies CASSRRRDPEETQYF.

Sample share makes this clonotype medium-sized. The CDR3 loop reads CASSFSLLASSTDTQYF. The CDR3 DNA sequence: TGTGCCAGCAGTTTTTCCCTACTAGCTTCTAGCACAGATACGCAGTATTTT. The chain combines TRBV28 with TRBJ2-3; D perhaps matches TRBD2 (6 bases). Germline assignment: CDR1 MDHEN and CDR2 SYDVKM. V was cut by 3 bases and J by 0 bases, with 16 bases left in between. The CDR3 extends over 17 amino acids.

This clonotype has only a few counts. V is TRBV5-1 and J is TRBJ1-2, with unresolved D. This CDR3 contains 13 residues. Germline-derived CDR1 and CDR2 are SGHRS and YFSETQ. V was pared by 6 bases and J by 8 bases, with 17 bases between. The CDR3 region is CASNGGQLEGYTF. The CDR3 DNA follows: TGCGCCAGCAACGGAGGCCAACTTGAGGGCTACACCTTC.

This chain uses TRBV7-9 with TRBJ1-6; D remains ambiguous. Germline V gene lookup returns CDR1 SEHNR and CDR2 FQNEAQ (reference sequence). This CDR3 comprises 12 residues. V was shortened by 1 base and J by 7 bases, with 2 bases between the two germline ends. CDR3 sequence reads: CASSLDNSPLHF. Here the CDR3 DNA reads TGTGCCAGCAGCTTAGACAATTCACCCCTCCACTTT.

This clonotype was counted many times. The chain combines TRBV12-3 or TRBV12-4 with TRBJ1-3; D uncertain. The CDR3 is 12 amino acids. V was pared by 3 bases and J by 4 bases, with 4 bases between. The CDR3 is CASSLSGNTIYF. The CDR3 DNA reads TGTGCCAGCAGTTTGTCCGGAAACACCATATATTTT.

This clonotype is classed as medium-sized. This CDR3 reads CASSFTGVNNEQFF. CDR3 bases: TGCGCCAGCAGTTTTACCGGGGTTAACAATGAGCAGTTCTTC. The chain has TRBV5-1 and TRBJ2-1; TRBD2 is a possible D gene (5 bases). The CDR3 is made up of 14 amino acids. V lost 5 bases and J 5 bases, leaving 14 bases between the germline ends. Germline CDR1 and CDR2: SGHRS and YFSETQ.

This clonotype was recorded many times. The J gene is TRBJ2-2, the V gene TRBV20-1; 13 bases are a match to TRBD2. This CDR3 has 17 residues. Trimming at V came to 2 bases and at J to 7 bases, leaving 10 bases not matched to a gene. Germline V CDR1 and CDR2: DFQATT, SNEGSKA (reference sequence). The CDR3: CSARPFGLAGESGELFF. The CDR3 coding sequence is TGCAGTGCTAGACCCTTCGGACTAGCGGGAGAGAGCGGGGAGCTGTTTTTT.

This clonotype was observed many times. The V and J genes are TRBV11-1 and TRBJ2-7; D is perhaps TRBD2 (6 bases). From germline, CDR1 is SGHAT and CDR2 FQDESV (reference sequence). The CDR3 covers 14 residues. V gave up 5 bases and J gave up 1 base, with 12 bases separating them. In DNA, the CDR3 is TGTGCCAGCAGCCATCCGGGACTTTCCTACGAGCAGTACTTC. This sequence encodes CASSHPGLSYEQYF.